This passage covers 25 T cell receptor beta chains from one sample sequenced in a study of neoadjuvant anti-PD-1 for oral cavity cancer. TCRdb's copy holds only in-frame clones and misses some; the assay was immunoSEQ multiplex PCR. This table has about 13,000 clones, 60% to 80% appearing once. Time point: after neoadjuvant nivolumab, at surgical resection. This material consisted of PBMCs, taken after nivolumab (anti-PD-1) treatment. The receptors derive from a person aged 35-79 years with oral cavity squamous cell carcinoma.

The DNA for the CDR3 is TGTGCCAGTAGTCGGGTCCCAGATACGCAGTATTTT. Encoded protein: CASSRVPDTQYF. The J gene is TRBJ2-3, the V gene TRBV19, with unresolved D. Trimming removed 5 bases from V and 4 bases from J, with 7 bases in between. Germline V gene lookup returns CDR1 LNHDA and CDR2 SQIVND (reference sequence). The CDR3 totals 12 residues. The whole variable domain, filled in from reference TRBV19 and TRBJ2-3, reads DGGITQSPKYLFRKEGQNVTLSCEQNLNHDAMYWYRQDPGQGLRLIYYSQIVNDFQKGDIAEGYSVSREKKESFPLTVTSAQKNPTAFYLCASSRVPDTQYFGPGTRLTVL.

J is TRBJ2-1 and V is TRBV9; the match to TRBD1 covers 8 bases. Trimming removed 0 bases from V and 6 bases from J; junction bases left unmatched: 20. The CDR3 has 20 residues. CDR1 SGDLS and CDR2 YYNGEE come from the germline V gene. The DNA of the CDR3 is TGTGCCAGCAGCGTAGAAGGGGACAGGCTCTCCGGGACCCGAACCAATGAGCAGTTCTTC. Protein sequence: CASSVEGDRLSGTRTNEQFF.

This clone has only a few counts. This sequence joins TRBV25-1 and TRBJ1-2, with D unresolved. This CDR3 has 11 residues. V shed 7 bases and J shed 7 bases, with 10 bases lying between them. Germline CDR1 is MGHDK and CDR2 is SYGVNS. Written as DNA, the CDR3 is TGTGCCAGCAACTATGGCGGTGGCTACACCTTC. Protein: CASNYGGGYTF.

This chain connects TRBV28 to TRBJ2-7; D gene unclear. V was shortened by 3 bases and J by 2 bases, with 11 bases between the two germline ends. This CDR3 region has 14 residues. Germline assignment: CDR1 MDHEN and CDR2 SYDVKM. The CDR3 protein is CASSFFEQPYEQYF. The CDR3 DNA reads TGTGCCAGCAGTTTCTTCGAACAGCCCTACGAGCAGTACTTC.

The CDR3 protein is CASSNVGANTGELFF. The CDR3 region has the DNA TGTGCCAGCAGTAATGTGGGAGCGAACACCGGGGAGCTGTTTTTT. The V and J genes are TRBV6-1 and TRBJ2-2; D may be TRBD2 (5 bases). CDR1 and CDR2 from the germline V gene are MNHNS and SASEGT. The V end lost 5 bases, the J end lost 0 bases, and 10 bases lay between the germline ends. This CDR3 region has 15 residues.

The chain employs TRBV27 and TRBJ2-2; D is ambiguous. This CDR3 comprises 14 residues. V was cut by 4 bases and J by 4 bases, with 10 bases left in between. Germline V gives CDR1 MNHEY, CDR2 SMNVEV (reference sequence). In nucleotides, the CDR3 is TGTGCCAGCAGTTCGACCGGATTCACCGGGGAGCTGTTTTTT. Translating it yields CASSSTGFTGELFF.

Here the CDR3 reads CASSSRQGSTEAFF. CDR3 in DNA: TGTGCCAGCAGCTCAAGACAGGGAAGCACTGAAGCTTTCTTT. The chain is built from TRBV7-9 and TRBJ1-1, with 7 bases identical to TRBD1. The ends lost 4 bases at V and 4 bases at J; junction bases unmatched: 6. Germline CDR1 and CDR2: SEHNR and FQNEAQ (reference sequence). CDR3 length: 14 amino acids.

The chain couples TRBV29-1 to TRBJ2-1, with 9 bases matching TRBD2. The germline gives CDR1 SQVTM, CDR2 ANQGSEA. The ends lost 4 bases at V and 2 bases at J; junction bases unmatched: 6. The CDR3 consists of 15 residues. The CDR3 coding sequence is TGCAGCGTTGGTGTCTTAGCGGGAGCCTACAATGAGCAGTTCTTC. Translation: CSVGVLAGAYNEQFF.

The chain links TRBV7-3 to TRBJ2-3; 8 bases line up with TRBD2. With 6 bases clipped from V and 4 bases from J, the junction kept 6 bases outside the gene matches. Per germline, CDR1 SGHTA and CDR2 FQGTGA. This CDR3 comprises 14 residues. The DNA of the CDR3 is TGTGCCAGCAGTAGCGGGACCGTCCCAGATACGCAGTATTTT. This gives the protein CASSSGTVPDTQYF.

The chain is built from TRBV7-8 and TRBJ1-4; 8 bases agree with TRBD1. Losses at the gene ends were 1 base for V and 5 bases for J; bases not matched to a gene: 0. This CDR3 comprises 14 residues. Germline assignment: CDR1 SGHVS and CDR2 FQNEAQ. CDR3 residues: CASSLGTGNEKLFF. CDR3 DNA: TGTGCCAGCAGCTTAGGGACAGGGAATGAAAAACTGTTTTTT.

The chain has TRBV30 and TRBJ2-1; TRBD2 might be the D (5 bases). Per germline, CDR1 GTSNPN and CDR2 SVGIG (reference sequence). The ends were cut back, 0 bases at V and 15 bases at J, with 15 bases in the middle. The CDR3 is made up of 12 amino acids. CDR3 sequence (DNA): TGTGCCTGGAGTGTACTGAGCGGTAGGAGGTTCTTC. It codes for CAWSVLSGRRFF.

The rearrangement joins TRBV29-1 to TRBJ2-1, with 8 bases matching TRBD2. From germline, CDR1 is SQVTM and CDR2 ANQGSEA. Trimming at V came to 4 bases and at J to 5 bases, leaving 4 bases not matched to a gene. CDR3 length equals 13 residues. CDR3 nucleotide sequence: TGCAGCGTTGTGGGTAGCGGGGACAATGAGCAGTTCTTC. Protein: CSVVGSGDNEQFF.

The chain recombines TRBV5-1 with TRBJ2-1, with D tentatively TRBD1 (6 bases). Germline V lookup: CDR1 SGHRS, CDR2 YFSETQ. V lost 1 base, J lost 6 bases, and 11 bases lay in between. The CDR3 length is 14 residues. CDR3: CASSLSQGFNEQFF. The CDR3 nucleotides read TGCGCCAGCAGCTTGTCCCAGGGGTTCAATGAGCAGTTCTTC.

The chain carries TRBV28 and TRBJ2-3; 8 nucleotides agree with TRBD1. The CDR3 consists of 16 residues. V was clipped by 4 bases and J by 4 bases; unmatched bases: 10. Per germline, CDR1 MDHEN and CDR2 SYDVKM. DNA for the CDR3: TGTGCCAGCAGTTCTAGGGCAGGGGGCTGGGCAGATACGCAGTATTTT. Translating gives CASSSRAGGWADTQYF.

This sequence joins TRBV27 and TRBJ2-4, with unresolved D. Deletions cut 6 bases from V and 0 bases from J, with 15 bases between. This CDR3 comprises 16 residues. The germline CDR1 and CDR2 sequences are MNHEY and SMNVEV (reference sequence). The CDR3 spells CASSAEDALAKNIQYF. The CDR3 DNA reads TGTGCCAGCAGCGCCGAAGACGCTCTAGCCAAAAACATTCAGTACTTC.

The CDR3 sequence: CASSRAGVADTQYF. The CDR3 coding sequence is TGTGCCAGCAGCCGAGCGGGAGTAGCAGATACGCAGTATTTT. The chain employs TRBV11-1 and TRBJ2-3, with 8 bases identical to TRBD2. Germline loops: CDR1 SGHAT, CDR2 FQDESV (reference sequence). The CDR3 runs to 14 residues. V shed 5 bases and J 4 bases; nucleotides not matched to a gene: 5. The full variable domain, its missing parts supplied by reference TRBV11-1 and TRBJ2-3, is EAEVAQSPRYKITEKSQAVAFWCDPISGHATLYWYRQILGQGPELLVQFQDESVVDDSQLPKDRFSAERLKGVDSTLKIQPAELGDSAMYLCASSRAGVADTQYFGPGTRLTVL.

This chain connects TRBV13 to TRBJ1-1; no clear D. The germline CDR1 and CDR2 sequences are PRHDT and FYEKMQ (reference sequence). Trimming took off 5 bases at V and 7 bases at J, with 14 bases between the two ends. The CDR3 is 13 residues long. The CDR3: CASSHAPVGEAFF. CDR3 nucleotide sequence: TGTGCCAGCAGCCACGCACCCGTGGGTGAAGCTTTCTTT.

The gene calls are TRBV28 and TRBJ2-7, with TRBD2 matching over 9 bases. The CDR3 is 14 residues long. V was pared by 4 bases and J by 2 bases, with 3 bases of the junction left unmatched. Germline CDR1 reads MDHEN; CDR2 reads SYDVKM. The chain's CDR3 is CASSSSGITYEQYF. The CDR3 DNA sequence: TGTGCCAGCAGTTCTAGCGGGATTACCTACGAGCAGTACTTC. Combining the CDR3 with reference TRBV28 and TRBJ2-7 gives the whole variable domain DVKVTQSSRYLVKRTGEKVFLECVQDMDHENMFWYRQDPGLGLRLIYFSYDVKMKEKGDIPEGYSVSREKKERFSLILESASTNQTSMYLCASSSSGITYEQYFGPGTRLTVT.

This clone came up a few times. At the DNA level, this CDR3 is encoded by other sequences in the same sample as well. The chain uses TRBV14 and TRBJ2-3; 8 bases agree with TRBD2. Germline CDR1 reads SGHDN; CDR2 reads FVKESK. The CDR3 loop spans 15 amino acids. With 1 base clipped from V and 3 bases from J, the junction kept 3 bases outside the gene matches. The CDR3 region is CASSQAGGRTDTQYF. The CDR3 nucleotides are TGTGCCAGCAGCCAAGCGGGAGGGAGAACAGATACGCAGTATTTT.

The genes are TRBV4-1 and TRBJ2-7, with 8 bases that match TRBD1. The CDR3 is 14 residues long. J gave up 6 bases and V 2 bases, and 6 bases lay outside the gene matches. Germline V gene lookup returns CDR1 MGHRA and CDR2 YSYEKL. CDR3 residues: CASSQPRTGPEQYF. The CDR3 DNA reads TGCGCCAGCAGCCAACCACGGACAGGGCCCGAGCAGTACTTC.

The sample holds one count of this clone. The V call is TRBV6-6, the J call TRBJ2-5; D is perhaps TRBD2 (6 bases). Germline values: CDR1 MNHNY, CDR2 SVGAGI (reference sequence). The CDR3 contains 14 residues. V was trimmed by 5 bases and J by 9 bases, leaving 19 bases between them. CDR3 amino acids: CASSPGLKSNAQYF. The CDR3 bases are TGTGCCAGCAGTCCCGGACTAAAGAGCAACGCCCAGTACTTC.

This clone was detected only once. This chain uses TRBV9 with TRBJ2-1, with 8 bases fitting TRBD2. V lost 0 bases to trimming and J lost 4 bases; unmatched junction nucleotides: 15. Germline V gene data show CDR1 as SGDLS and CDR2 as YYNGEE. The CDR3 runs 19 residues. The CDR3 loop reads CASSVEGGGGIAGYNEQFF. The CDR3 bases are TGTGCCAGCAGCGTAGAAGGAGGAGGAGGTATAGCGGGATACAATGAGCAGTTCTTC.

V and J are TRBV11-2 and TRBJ1-1; no firm D call. The germline V and J ends were trimmed by 0 bases and 1 base, with 3 bases remaining between them. In germline, CDR1 is SGHAT, CDR2 FQNNGV. The CDR3 has 13 amino acids. This CDR3 reads CASSLEGNTEAFF. CDR3 DNA: TGTGCCAGCAGCTTAGAGGGGAACACTGAAGCTTTCTTT.

V is TRBV5-6 and J is TRBJ1-4; D is unresolved. Germline CDR1 reads SGHDT; CDR2 reads YYEEEE. V was pared by 4 bases and J by 8 bases, with 15 bases between. This CDR3 is 14 amino acids long. The CDR3 DNA reads as TGTGCCAGCAGCCTACGACCGACGTCAGAAAAACTGTTTTTT. It encodes CASSLRPTSEKLFF.

The chain carries TRBV30 and TRBJ2-2; no reliable D call. This CDR3 is 14 amino acids long. The V gene's germline CDR1 is GTSNPN and CDR2 SVGIG (reference sequence). The germline V and J ends were trimmed by 1 base and 2 bases, with 8 bases remaining between them. The CDR3 region is CAWSGQINTGELFF. CDR3 DNA: TGTGCCTGGAGTGGGCAGATAAACACCGGGGAGCTGTTTTTT.